The present T cell receptor beta chain was sequenced within a study of spatial heterogeneity in lung cancer. Findings and caveats of the study: One measure, the expanded intratumoral alpha and beta TCR count, tracked tumor mutation counts. Quantities of ubiquitous and regional expanded TCRs paralleled ubiquitous and regional nonsynonymous mutations, respectively.

For this clonotype: Its matching antigen is unknown.

TCRdb reprocessed the 5' RACE reads with MiXCR, giving one entry per CDR3 protein. The table lists about 20,000 distinct CDR3 sequences, more than 15% of them singletons, with 25% to 35% in the top ten. The time point here: sample taken at primary tumor resection. Donors were roughly 70 untreated early-stage non-small cell lung cancer patients. The material was lung tumor tissue, obtained at surgery. This sequence was found in a female donor with early-stage non-small cell lung cancer.

This CDR3 reads CASSLTSVLLSYEQYF. The CDR3 DNA is TGTGCCAGCAGTTTAACCAGCGTCTTACTCTCCTACGAGCAGTACTTC. The gene calls are TRBV12-3 or TRBV12-4 and TRBJ2-7, with unresolved D. This CDR3 contains 16 residues. V lost 2 bases, J lost 0 bases, and 14 bases lay in between.